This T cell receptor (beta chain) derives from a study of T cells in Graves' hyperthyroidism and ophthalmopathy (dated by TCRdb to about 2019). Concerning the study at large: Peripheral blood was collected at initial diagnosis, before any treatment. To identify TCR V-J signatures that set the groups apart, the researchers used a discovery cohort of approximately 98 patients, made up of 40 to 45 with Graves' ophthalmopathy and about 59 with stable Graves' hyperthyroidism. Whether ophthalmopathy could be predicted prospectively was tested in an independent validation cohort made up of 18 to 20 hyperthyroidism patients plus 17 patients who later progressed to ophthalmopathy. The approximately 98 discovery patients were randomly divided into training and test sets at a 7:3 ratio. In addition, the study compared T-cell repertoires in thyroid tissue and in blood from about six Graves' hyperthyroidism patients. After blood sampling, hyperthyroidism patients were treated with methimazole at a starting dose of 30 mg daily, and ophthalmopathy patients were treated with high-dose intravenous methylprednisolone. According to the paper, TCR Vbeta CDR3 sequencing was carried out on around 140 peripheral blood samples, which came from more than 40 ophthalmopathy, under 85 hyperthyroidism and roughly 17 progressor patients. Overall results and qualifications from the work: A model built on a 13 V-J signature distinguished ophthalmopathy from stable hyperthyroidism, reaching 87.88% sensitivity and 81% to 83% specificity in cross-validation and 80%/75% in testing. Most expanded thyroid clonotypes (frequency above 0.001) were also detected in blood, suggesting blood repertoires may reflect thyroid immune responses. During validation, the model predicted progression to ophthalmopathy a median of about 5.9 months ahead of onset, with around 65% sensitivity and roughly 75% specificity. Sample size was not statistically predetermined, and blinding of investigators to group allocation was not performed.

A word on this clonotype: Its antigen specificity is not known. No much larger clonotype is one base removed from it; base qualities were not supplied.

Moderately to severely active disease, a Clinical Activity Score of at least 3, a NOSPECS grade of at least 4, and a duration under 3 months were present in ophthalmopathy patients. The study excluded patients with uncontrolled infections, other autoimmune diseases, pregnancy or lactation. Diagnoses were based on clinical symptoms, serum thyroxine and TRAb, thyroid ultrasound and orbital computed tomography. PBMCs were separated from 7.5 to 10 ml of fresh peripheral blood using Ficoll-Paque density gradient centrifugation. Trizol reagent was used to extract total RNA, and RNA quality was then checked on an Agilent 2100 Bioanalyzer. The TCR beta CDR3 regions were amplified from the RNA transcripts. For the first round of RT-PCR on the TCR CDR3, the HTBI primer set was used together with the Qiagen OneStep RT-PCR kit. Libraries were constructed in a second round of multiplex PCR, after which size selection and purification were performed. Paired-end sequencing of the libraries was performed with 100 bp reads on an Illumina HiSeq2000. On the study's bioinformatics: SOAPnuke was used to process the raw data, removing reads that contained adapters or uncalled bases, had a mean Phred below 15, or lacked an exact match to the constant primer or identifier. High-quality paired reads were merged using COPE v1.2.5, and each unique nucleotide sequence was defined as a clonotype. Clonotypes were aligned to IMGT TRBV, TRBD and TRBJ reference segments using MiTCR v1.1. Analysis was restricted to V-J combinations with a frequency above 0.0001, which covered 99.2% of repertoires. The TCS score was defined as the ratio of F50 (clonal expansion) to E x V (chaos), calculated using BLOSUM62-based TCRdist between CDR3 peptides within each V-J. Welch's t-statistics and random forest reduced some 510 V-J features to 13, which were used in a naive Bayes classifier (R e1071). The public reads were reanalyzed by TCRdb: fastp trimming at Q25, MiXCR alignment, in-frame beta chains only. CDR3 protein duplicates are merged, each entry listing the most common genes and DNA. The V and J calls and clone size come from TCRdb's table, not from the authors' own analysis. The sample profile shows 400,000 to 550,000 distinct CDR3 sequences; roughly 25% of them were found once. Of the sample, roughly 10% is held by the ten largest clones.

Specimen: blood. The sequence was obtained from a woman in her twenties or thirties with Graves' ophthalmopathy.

The nucleotides read TGTGCCAGCAGCGTAGAAGGGTCGATCACTGAAGCTTTCTTT. Its protein product is CASSVEGSITEAFF. This chain is built from TRBV9 and TRBJ1-1, with an unclear D gene assignment. Inclusive of the bounding cysteine and phenylalanine, the CDR3 is 14 residues long. Only the CDR3 portion is preserved as DNA: 42 bases, with reading frame beginning at the first base. The V and J ends are trimmed by 0 bases and 4 bases, leaving 10 bases between them. CDR1 and CDR2 (SGDLS, YYNGEE) derive from the germline V gene.